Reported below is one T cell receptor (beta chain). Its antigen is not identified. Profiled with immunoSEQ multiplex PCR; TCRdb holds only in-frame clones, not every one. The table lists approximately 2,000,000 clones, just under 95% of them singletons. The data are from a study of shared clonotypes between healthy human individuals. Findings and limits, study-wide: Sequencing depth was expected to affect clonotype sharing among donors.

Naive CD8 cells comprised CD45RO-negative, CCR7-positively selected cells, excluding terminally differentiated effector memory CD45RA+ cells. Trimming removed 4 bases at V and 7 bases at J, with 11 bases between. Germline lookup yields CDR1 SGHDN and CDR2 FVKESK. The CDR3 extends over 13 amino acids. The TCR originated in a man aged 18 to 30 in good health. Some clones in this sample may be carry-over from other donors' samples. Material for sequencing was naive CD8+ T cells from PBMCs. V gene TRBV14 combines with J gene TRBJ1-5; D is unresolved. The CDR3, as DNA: TGTGCCAGCAGCCCTTTTGGCGGCCAGCCCCAGCATTTT. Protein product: CASSPFGGQPQHF.